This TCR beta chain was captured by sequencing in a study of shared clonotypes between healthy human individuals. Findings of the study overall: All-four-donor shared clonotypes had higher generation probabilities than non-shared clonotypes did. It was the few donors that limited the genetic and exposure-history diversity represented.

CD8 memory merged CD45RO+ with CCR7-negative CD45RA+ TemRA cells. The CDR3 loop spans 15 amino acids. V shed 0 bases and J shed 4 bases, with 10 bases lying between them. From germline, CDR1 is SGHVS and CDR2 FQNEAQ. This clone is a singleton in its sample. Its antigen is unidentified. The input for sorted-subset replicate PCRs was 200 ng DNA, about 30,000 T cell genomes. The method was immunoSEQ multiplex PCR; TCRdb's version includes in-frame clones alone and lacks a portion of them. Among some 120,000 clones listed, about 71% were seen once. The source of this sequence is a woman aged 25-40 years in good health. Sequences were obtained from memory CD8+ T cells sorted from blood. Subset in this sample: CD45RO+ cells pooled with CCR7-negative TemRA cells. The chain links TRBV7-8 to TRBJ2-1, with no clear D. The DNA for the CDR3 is TGTGCCAGCAGCTTAGCATGGTCACCATACAATGAGCAGTTCTTC. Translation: CASSLAWSPYNEQFF.